The TCR beta chain described here comes from a study of post-analysis software for immune sequencing data. V was pared by 5 bases and J by 3 bases, with 11 bases between. This CDR3 is built from 12 residues. Germline V lookup: CDR1 GTSNPN, CDR2 SVGIG (reference sequence). The study, taken as a whole, reports: Controls showed lower frequencies than patients for 5 or 6 TRBV segments, and TRBV5-6, TRBV5-1 and TRBV20-1 were among these.

Unique molecular identifiers had been added to the TCR beta cDNA libraries. Roughly 500,000 cDNA molecules were obtained from roughly 1 to 10 million T cells. Via MiXCR, TCRdb re-called the PCR reads, giving one row per CDR3 protein. The sample has about 820,000 distinct CDR3 sequences; approximately 53% are singletons. This clonotype was seen once. What it recognizes is unknown. The sequenced sample consisted of blood. The chain links TRBV30 to TRBJ2-7; possibly TRBD2 for D (5 bases). This receptor was taken from a girl between 5 and 17 years old with multiple sclerosis. The CDR3 region has the DNA TGTGCCTGGCGGACTGGGATCTACGAGCAGTACTTC. Translation: CAWRTGIYEQYF.